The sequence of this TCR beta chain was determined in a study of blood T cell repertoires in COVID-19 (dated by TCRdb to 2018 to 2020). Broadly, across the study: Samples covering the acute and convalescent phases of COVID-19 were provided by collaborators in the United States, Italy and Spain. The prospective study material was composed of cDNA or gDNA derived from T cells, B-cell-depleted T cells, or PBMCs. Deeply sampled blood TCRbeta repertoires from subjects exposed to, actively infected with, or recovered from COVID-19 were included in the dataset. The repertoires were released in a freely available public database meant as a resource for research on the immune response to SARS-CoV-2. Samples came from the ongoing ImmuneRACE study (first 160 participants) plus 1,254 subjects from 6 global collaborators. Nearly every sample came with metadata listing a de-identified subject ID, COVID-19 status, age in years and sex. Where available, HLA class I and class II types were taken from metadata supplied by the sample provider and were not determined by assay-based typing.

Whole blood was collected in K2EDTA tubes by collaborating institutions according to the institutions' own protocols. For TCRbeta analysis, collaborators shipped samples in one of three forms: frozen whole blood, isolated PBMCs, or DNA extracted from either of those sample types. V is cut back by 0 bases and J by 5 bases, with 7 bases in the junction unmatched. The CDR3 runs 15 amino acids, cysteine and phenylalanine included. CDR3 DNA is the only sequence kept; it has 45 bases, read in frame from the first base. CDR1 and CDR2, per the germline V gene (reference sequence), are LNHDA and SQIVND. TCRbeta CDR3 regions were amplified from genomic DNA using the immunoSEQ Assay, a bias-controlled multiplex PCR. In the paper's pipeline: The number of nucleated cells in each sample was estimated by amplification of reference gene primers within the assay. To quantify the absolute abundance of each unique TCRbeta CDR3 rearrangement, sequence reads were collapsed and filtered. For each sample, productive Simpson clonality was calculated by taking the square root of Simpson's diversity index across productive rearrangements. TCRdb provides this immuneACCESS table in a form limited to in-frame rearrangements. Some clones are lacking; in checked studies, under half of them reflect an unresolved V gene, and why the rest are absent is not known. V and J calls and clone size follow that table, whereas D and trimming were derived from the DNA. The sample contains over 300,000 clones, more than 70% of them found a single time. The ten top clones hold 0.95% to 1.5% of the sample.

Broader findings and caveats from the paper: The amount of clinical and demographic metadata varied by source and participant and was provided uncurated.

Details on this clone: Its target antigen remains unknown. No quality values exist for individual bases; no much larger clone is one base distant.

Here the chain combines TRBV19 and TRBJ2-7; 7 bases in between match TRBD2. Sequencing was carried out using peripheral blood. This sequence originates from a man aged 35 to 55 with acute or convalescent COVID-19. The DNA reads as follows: TGTGCCAGTAGTATAGAAGCGGGATGGAGGAACGAGCAGTACTTC. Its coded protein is CASSIEAGWRNEQYF.